This TCR beta chain derives from a study of molecular identifiers for immune sequencing clone quantification. V dropped 2 bases and J dropped 5; count of bases not matched to a gene: 3. The length of the CDR3 is 15 residues. From germline, CDR1 is MNHEY and CDR2 SMNVEV (reference sequence). Listed TCR primers and previously described methods were used for bulk TCR libraries. Via MiXCR, TCRdb re-called the PCR reads, giving one row per CDR3 protein. The table records hundreds of thousands of distinct CDR3 sequences, about 23% of them present only once. Sorting isolated naive CD8 T cells as CD8+CD4-CCR7+CD45RA+ events.

The clonotype comes from a human donor in good health. Some libraries in this study had Jurkat cell RNA spiked in. The sample was naive CD8+ T cells from blood, with Jurkat cell RNA spiked in. Subset of the sample: FACS-sorted CD8+CD4-CCR7+CD45RA+ naive T cells. V usage is TRBV27 and J usage is TRBJ2-1; 10 bases map to TRBD2. The CDR3 region has the DNA TGTGCCAGCAGTTTAGGCACTAGCGGGGACAATGAGCAGTTCTTC. Translated, it gives CASSLGTSGDNEQFF.